Below are 32 T cell receptor beta chains sequenced from a single sample in a study of cytomegalovirus exposure and HLA in healthy donors. The PCR was carried out with 60 Vbeta primers and 13 Jbeta primers. Some clones are missing from TCRdb's copy, which holds only in-frame ones; the method was immunoSEQ multiplex PCR. The sample has 100,000 or so clones, about 81% seen once. The sequenced sample consisted of PBMCs. The receptors derive from a man aged 25 to 40 in good health and CMV-seronegative.

The chain links TRBV29-1 to TRBJ1-2, with 7 bases that match TRBD1. CDR1 and CDR2 (germline): SQVTM, ANQGSEA. The ends lost 6 bases at V and 6 bases at J; junction bases unmatched: 10. The CDR3 totals 13 residues. CDR3 nucleotides: TGCAGCGTCGCAGGACAGGCTGGTGATGGCTACACCTTC. Its protein product is CSVAGQAGDGYTF.

V and J are TRBV6-6 and TRBJ2-1, with a weak D call TRBD2 (5 bases). The CDR3 is made up of 11 amino acids. Germline V gene sequence: CDR1 MNHNY, CDR2 SVGAGI (reference sequence). The ends were cut back, 2 bases at V and 9 bases at J, with 5 bases in the middle. The CDR3 is CASSYAGEQFF. CDR3 DNA: TGTGCCAGCAGTTACGCGGGTGAGCAGTTCTTC.

The rearrangement uses TRBV29-1 and TRBJ1-2, with D maybe TRBD1 (6 bases). Germline CDR1 SQVTM, CDR2 ANQGSEA. The CDR3 totals 13 residues. V lost 6 bases, J lost 6 bases, and 17 bases lay in between. This CDR3 is CSVRAGGRDGYTF. The CDR3 bases are TGCAGCGTGAGGGCGGGGGGCCGGGATGGCTACACCTTC.

The gene calls are TRBV9 and TRBJ1-3, with TRBD1 as a possible D gene (6 bases). Trimming shortened V by 4 bases and J by 2 bases, and 13 bases separated the two germline ends. The CDR3 totals 15 residues. Germline V gene sequence: CDR1 SGDLS, CDR2 YYNGEE. In nucleotides, the CDR3 is TGTGCCAGCAGCCGAAAACAGGGTACTGGAAACACCATATATTTT. This translates into CASSRKQGTGNTIYF. Full variable domain (outside the CDR3, taken from reference TRBV9 and TRBJ1-3): DSGVTQTPKHLITATGQRVTLRCSPRSGDLSVYWYQQSLDQGLQFLIQYYNGEERAKGNILERFSAQQFPDLHSELNLSSLELGDSALYFCASSRKQGTGNTIYFGEGSWLTVV.

In DNA form, the CDR3 reads TGTGCCAGCAGCCCTCCCGGGACAACAGATCAGCCCCAGCATTTT. This gives the protein CASSPPGTTDQPQHF. V usage is TRBV7-8 and J usage is TRBJ1-5; possible D gene TRBD1, 6 bases. Germline V gene lookup returns CDR1 SGHVS and CDR2 FQNEAQ. This CDR3 has 15 amino acids. The V gene lost 5 bases and the J gene lost 5 bases, with 16 bases spanning the gap.

The chain is built from TRBV7-6 and TRBJ2-3; a weak D match, TRBD1 (6 bases). The CDR3 covers 13 residues. The V end was cut by 4 bases, the J end by 6 bases, with 11 bases between. The V gene's germline CDR1 is SGHVS and CDR2 FNYEAQ. CDR3 protein: CASSSRQGDTQYF. The CDR3 coding sequence is TGTGCCAGCAGCTCTCGGCAGGGGGATACGCAGTATTTT.

The chain combines TRBV9 with TRBJ1-1; D uncertain. CDR1 is SGDLS and CDR2 is YYNGEE in the germline V gene. The CDR3 is 15 amino acids. V was shortened by 0 bases and J by 1 base, with 10 bases between the two germline ends. As DNA, the CDR3 is TGTGCCAGCAGCGTAGGGCCAGACACGAACACTGAAGCTTTCTTT. Protein product: CASSVGPDTNTEAFF.

This clone has a single count. V usage is TRBV14 and J usage is TRBJ1-2; D is unresolved. Trimming removed 0 bases from V and 8 bases from J, with 13 bases in between. The CDR3 has 14 residues. Germline V CDR1 and CDR2: SGHDN, FVKESK. Written as DNA, the CDR3 is TGTGCCAGCAGCCAAGATGGCCGGGTCGGAGGCTACACCTTC. Its translation: CASSQDGRVGGYTF.

The sample holds one count of this clone. V is TRBV7-9 and J is TRBJ2-2; 7 bases fit TRBD2. This CDR3 contains 14 residues. J gave up 4 bases and V 5 bases, and 4 bases lay outside the gene matches. CDR1 and CDR2 (germline): SEHNR, FQNEAQ (reference sequence). CDR3 in amino acids: CASSIASGTGELFF. The CDR3, as DNA: TGTGCCAGCAGCATCGCTAGCGGCACCGGGGAGCTGTTTTTT.

V gene TRBV6-6 combines with J gene TRBJ1-3; 8 nucleotides line up with TRBD1. The CDR3 consists of 15 residues. V was clipped by 6 bases and J by 3 bases; unmatched bases: 7. CDR1 MNHNY and CDR2 SVGAGI come from the germline V gene (reference sequence). CDR3 sequence (DNA): TGTGCCAGCAGCCCCGTCGGACAGGGTGGAAACACCATATATTTT. This encodes CASSPVGQGGNTIYF.

This CDR3 reads CASSNSGTGSAEQYF. The CDR3 DNA reads TGTGCCAGTAGTAATTCCGGGACAGGGTCCGCCGAGCAGTACTTC. The chain couples TRBV19 to TRBJ2-7; TRBD1 matches 9 bases. The length of the CDR3 is 15 residues. The junction had 10 bases not matched to a gene; V was cut back by 4 bases and J by 6 bases. The germline CDR1 and CDR2 sequences are LNHDA and SQIVND (reference sequence).

J is TRBJ2-7 and V is TRBV7-8; 7 positions agree with TRBD1. Trimming took 4 bases from V and 6 from J; bases not matched to a gene: 9. The CDR3 runs 14 residues. Germline V gives CDR1 SGHVS, CDR2 FQNEAQ. Written as DNA, the CDR3 is TGTGCCAGCAGCTCGAAGGACAGGTCGGGCGAGCAGTACTTC. It encodes CASSSKDRSGEQYF.

The V and J genes are TRBV5-1 and TRBJ1-2; TRBD1 is a possible D gene (5 bases). The CDR3 is 13 amino acids. CDR1 is SGHRS and CDR2 is YFSETQ in the germline V gene. Deletions cut 5 bases from V and 4 bases from J, with 12 bases between. The CDR3 reads CASREGRSYGYTF. The CDR3 DNA is TGCGCCAGCAGGGAGGGACGGAGCTATGGCTACACCTTC.

The chain is built from TRBV27 and TRBJ1-1; 8 bases fit TRBD1. V lost 4 bases and J lost 6; bases outside the gene matches: 10. The CDR3 has 15 amino acids. CDR1 MNHEY and CDR2 SMNVEV come from the germline V gene (reference sequence). CDR3 nucleotide sequence: TGTGCCAGCAGTTCAACCCACAGGGGGGTCTCTGAAGCTTTCTTT. This codes for CASSSTHRGVSEAFF.

J is TRBJ2-5 and V is TRBV2; 9 positions agree with TRBD2. The J call may not be correct, given that the DNA end is closer to TRBJ2-7. The germline gives CDR1 SNHLY, CDR2 FYNNEI. The CDR3 covers 14 residues. The CDR3 loop reads CASSGLAEVYEQYF. The CDR3 region has the DNA TGTGCCAGCAGTGGACTAGCGGAAGTGTACGAGCAGTACTTC.

This clone came up a few times. The gene calls are TRBV7-9 and TRBJ2-6, with TRBD1 matching 9 bases. The CDR3 length is 18 residues. Germline values: CDR1 SEHNR, CDR2 FQNEAQ (reference sequence). With 5 bases clipped from V and 2 bases from J, the junction kept 10 bases outside the gene matches. This CDR3 reads CASSPPGQGHPGANVLTF. The CDR3 nucleotides are TGTGCCAGCAGCCCACCGGGACAGGGACACCCTGGGGCCAACGTCCTGACTTTC.

The chain carries TRBV27 and TRBJ1-1; D not resolved. The CDR3 runs to 13 residues. V lost 3 bases, J lost 5 bases, and 10 bases lay in between. Germline CDR1 is MNHEY and CDR2 is SMNVEV (reference sequence). The CDR3 DNA sequence: TGTGCCAGCAGTTTTCGGAGTAGGACTGAAGCTTTCTTT. Residues: CASSFRSRTEAFF.

On this clone itself: In the same sample, other DNA sequences code for this CDR3. The J gene is TRBJ1-1, the V gene TRBV4-3; D might be TRBD1 (6 bases). The germline CDR1 and CDR2 sequences are LGHNA and YSLEER. The V gene lost 0 bases and the J gene lost 0 bases, with 8 bases spanning the gap. The CDR3 length is 15 residues. The CDR3 loop reads CASSQDRGMNTEAFF. In DNA form, the CDR3 reads TGCGCCAGCAGCCAAGACAGGGGCATGAACACTGAAGCTTTCTTT.

The chain couples TRBV7-9 to TRBJ2-1, with 8 bases matching TRBD2. Germline CDR1 reads SEHNR; CDR2 reads FQNEAQ (reference sequence). The CDR3 contains 16 residues. J was trimmed by 3 bases and V by 5 bases; bases with no gene match: 9. The CDR3 bases are TGTGCCAGCAGCGGGACTAGACCCCCTCACTACAATGAGCAGTTCTTC. Amino acids: CASSGTRPPHYNEQFF.

V usage is TRBV19 and J usage is TRBJ2-5, with a tentative D call TRBD1 (7 bases). The ends were cut back, 5 bases at V and 5 bases at J, with 15 bases in the middle. Looked up from germline, CDR1 is LNHDA and CDR2 is SQIVND (reference sequence). The CDR3 loop spans 14 amino acids. CDR3 sequence: CASSADRAGETQYF. CDR3 nucleotides: TGTGCCAGTAGTGCCGACAGGGCGGGGGAGACCCAGTACTTC.

The chain joins TRBV4-1 to TRBJ2-1; 8 nucleotides align to TRBD2. This CDR3 region has 18 residues. Trimming removed 0 bases from V and 0 bases from J; junction bases left unmatched: 7. Germline V gene lookup returns CDR1 MGHRA and CDR2 YSYEKL. CDR3 DNA: TGCGCCAGCAGCCAAGATTCGGCGGGACTAGGCTCCTACAATGAGCAGTTCTTC. Translating gives CASSQDSAGLGSYNEQFF.

The chain uses TRBV9 and TRBJ1-6, with 7 positions matching TRBD1. J gave up 8 bases and V 1 base, and 3 bases lay outside the gene matches. CDR1 SGDLS and CDR2 YYNGEE come from the germline V gene. This CDR3 has 14 amino acids. CDR3 in amino acids: CASSVSRGDSPLHF. CDR3 DNA sequence: TGTGCCAGCAGCGTAAGCAGGGGGGATTCACCCCTCCACTTT.

Details on this clone: Other DNA sequences in the same sample also yield this CDR3. This chain connects TRBV5-1 to TRBJ1-1; D gene ambiguous. With 0 bases removed from V and 6 bases from J, the gap between germline ends came to 9 bases. Germline-derived CDR1 and CDR2 are SGHRS and YFSETQ. This CDR3 has 13 amino acids. The CDR3 spells CASSLAGRSEAFF. CDR3 nucleotide sequence: TGCGCCAGCAGCTTGGCCGGGAGATCTGAAGCTTTCTTT.

The J gene is TRBJ2-7, the V gene TRBV27; 7 positions match TRBD1. The V gene's germline CDR1 is MNHEY and CDR2 SMNVEV (reference sequence). This CDR3 region has 14 residues. V was pared by 5 bases and J by 2 bases, with 6 bases of the junction left unmatched. The CDR3 DNA sequence: TGTGCCAGCAGTGGAACAGGGGTCGCCTACGAGCAGTACTTC. It yields the protein CASSGTGVAYEQYF.

J is TRBJ1-1 and V is TRBV19; possible D gene TRBD1, 5 bases. V shed 1 base and J shed 1 base, with 7 bases lying between them. CDR3 length equals 14 residues. Germline V gene sequence: CDR1 LNHDA, CDR2 SQIVND (reference sequence). The CDR3 is CASSIGGGNTEAFF. The CDR3 region has the DNA TGTGCCAGTAGTATAGGGGGGGGGAACACTGAAGCTTTCTTT.

Details on this clone: Other DNA sequences in the sample encode the same CDR3. The rearrangement links TRBV5-1 to TRBJ2-1; D perhaps matches TRBD1 (5 bases). The CDR3 is made up of 13 amino acids. The ends were cut back, 2 bases at V and 4 bases at J, with 7 bases in the middle. Germline V gene lookup returns CDR1 SGHRS and CDR2 YFSETQ. CDR3 in amino acids: CASSLDSYNEQFF. In nucleotides, the CDR3 is TGCGCCAGCAGCTTAGACAGTTACAATGAGCAGTTCTTC.

The J gene is TRBJ2-3, the V gene TRBV20-1; no reliable D call. This CDR3 is 11 amino acids long. The ends were cut back, 5 bases at V and 2 bases at J, with 5 bases in the middle. Looked up from germline, CDR1 is DFQATT and CDR2 is SNEGSKA (reference sequence). DNA for the CDR3: TGCAGTGCTCCATCCACAGATACGCAGTATTTT. Amino acids: CSAPSTDTQYF.

The rearrangement uses TRBV10-1 and TRBJ2-3, with D uncertain. Germline loops: CDR1 WNHNN, CDR2 SYGVQD (reference sequence). Trimming removed 1 base from V and 6 bases from J, with 17 bases in between. The CDR3 loop spans 16 amino acids. The CDR3 DNA reads TGCGCCAGCAGTGAGTGGTACAGCCTAACCGAGGATACGCAGTATTTT. Its protein product is CASSEWYSLTEDTQYF.

V is TRBV10-2 and J is TRBJ2-4; a possible D gene is TRBD2 (6 bases). Trimming removed 8 bases at V and 6 bases at J, with 14 bases between. There are 13 residues in the CDR3. The germline gives CDR1 WSHSY, CDR2 SAAADI. As DNA, the CDR3 is TGCGCCAGCGGGGGACTCCTGGGAAACATTCAGTACTTC. Protein: CASGGLLGNIQYF.

V usage is TRBV29-1 and J usage is TRBJ2-2, with 7 bases lining up with TRBD1. The ends lost 6 bases at V and 4 bases at J; junction bases unmatched: 5. Per the germline V gene, CDR1 is SQVTM and CDR2 is ANQGSEA. This CDR3 spans 13 amino acids. The CDR3 DNA sequence: TGCAGCGTGACAGGGCGTCCCACCGGGGAGCTGTTTTTT. Translated: CSVTGRPTGELFF.

The V and J genes are TRBV6-5 and TRBJ1-2; tentatively, D is TRBD1 (5 bases). This CDR3 is 15 amino acids long. V lost 2 bases to trimming and J lost 1 base, with 11 bases between them. The germline gives CDR1 MNHEY, CDR2 SVGAGI. As DNA, the CDR3 is TGTGCCAGCAGTTACGGAATGGACATTAACTATGGCTACACCTTC. Translating gives CASSYGMDINYGYTF.

This sequence joins TRBV30 and TRBJ2-3, with 10 bases aligning to TRBD1. Germline V gene lookup returns CDR1 GTSNPN and CDR2 SVGIG (reference sequence). V gave up 1 base and J gave up 3 bases; unmatched junction bases: 7. This CDR3 comprises 16 residues. The CDR3 spells CAWSGRQGALTDTQYF. The CDR3 DNA is TGTGCCTGGAGTGGCCGACAGGGGGCTCTAACAGATACGCAGTATTTT.